This TCR beta chain comes out of a study of shared T cell receptors in the human thymus. The protocol was immunoSEQ multiplex PCR, while the TCRdb copy is restricted to in-frame clones and leaves out a portion. The sample lists 500,000 to 550,000 clones, 75% to 85% seen once, with roughly 0.013% in the top ten. With 1 base clipped from V and 2 bases from J, the junction kept 5 bases outside the gene matches. The CDR3 spans 16 residues. The germline CDR1 and CDR2 sequences are SGHTA and FQGNSA. The same data also went into a second study, on human thymus T cells. Per that study: Resections obtained during corrective heart surgery supplied the thymus tissue. Usage of V and J genes appeared biased in thymic and blood repertoires.

The gene calls are TRBV7-2 and TRBJ2-3, with TRBD2 identical over 8 bases. The clonotype comes from a boy under two years old with a congenital heart defect. The sequenced sample consisted of thymocytes. CDR3 amino acids: CASSLGWGLVTDTQYF. CDR3 sequence (DNA): TGTGCCAGCAGCTTAGGGTGGGGACTAGTCACAGATACGCAGTATTTT.